This T cell receptor (beta chain) was captured by sequencing in a study of shared clonotypes between healthy human individuals (dated by TCRdb to between 2020 and 2021). Notes on the research overall: Three men and two women, aged 18 to 49 years, made up the cohort. Per donor, three plates each were used for CD4 naive and CD4 memory, two for CD8 naive, and one for CD8 memory. To increase sequencing depth and limit assay-specific biases, TCR repertoire library preparation and sequencing were carried out by different laboratories using diverse techniques. Between about 0.85 and 8.9 billion PBMCs per donor were obtained by leukapheresis. To estimate repertoire size and how much clonotype sharing occurs between individuals, the study deeply sequenced the blood TCR repertoires of five or six healthy adults.

The CDR3 measures 16 amino acids from cysteine to phenylalanine. Only the CDR3 DNA is retained, 48 bases long and in frame from the first base. The junction carries 18 bases between V and J, which are trimmed by 5 bases and 3 bases respectively. As encoded in the germline V gene, CDR1 is SGHRS while CDR2 is YFSETQ. Using the deep immunoSEQ assay, TCR CDR3 regions were amplified from genomic DNA by multiplex PCR. For each cell subset, the extracted genomic DNA was distributed evenly across all wells of several immunoSEQ 96-well plates, and each plate served as one replicate. Each replicate PCR for sorted subsets received around 210 ng genomic DNA, equal to tens of thousands of T cell genomes. Purified libraries were quantified with a Qubit 3.0 fluorometer, sized on a Bioanalyzer 2100, and re-quantified with the KAPA Library Quantification kit. Every immunoSEQ 96-well plate was sequenced on a separate single-read 150-cycle Illumina NextSeq 550 flow cell. The source study handled its data this way. Because the immunoSEQ output included only junctional sequences and no quality scores, the filtering could not be the same as the filtering used for full-length reads. To assign V/J genes and CDR3, sequences were annotated using PyIR, a Python wrapper for IgBLAST v1.9, with IMGT germline references. Reads were filtered out if the reads had weak V/J assignments (E-value above 1e-6), no CDR3, stop codons, out-of-frame junctions, or ambiguous translated residues. V3J clonotypes were defined by identical inferred V gene, J gene, and CDR3 amino acid sequence. Percentage overlap between repertoires was calculated by dividing the number of shared unique clonotypes by the size of the smaller repertoire. Richness of each repertoire was evaluated using RTK rarefaction, the Chao1 estimator, and Recon v2.1 estimates of unobserved clonotypes. For all TCRbeta clonotypes obtained by the gDNA method from a handful of donors, generation probabilities were computed with OLGA. TCRdb holds this immuneACCESS table with in-frame rearrangements only. Some clones are missing; in checked studies, unresolved V genes explain under half, and the rest has no known cause. V, J and clone size derive from that table, while D and trimming were established from the DNA sequence. This sample lists about 2.2 million clones; more than 85% were detected once. The ten largest clonotypes hold approximately 1.7% of the sample.

Results the study describes overall, beyond this receptor: Sampling was limited to blood, and TCR repertoires in tissue likely differ from TCR repertoires in blood. The small number of donors limited the genetic and exposure-history diversity represented. When a handful of donors were compared, the shared fraction of clonotypes was about 5% for naive CD4, around 4% for naive CD8, 2% to 2.5% for memory CD4, and less than 0.45% for memory CD8. Based on pairwise subsampling, the degree of clonotype sharing among donors was expected to be affected by sequencing depth. Larger estimated clonotype richness was generally found for naive subsets than for memory subsets. Compared with non-shared clonotypes, clonotypes shared by all four sorted-subset donors had higher generation probabilities. Incomplete sequencing was indicated by rarefaction of sorted-subset datasets, despite the large sequencing depth.

Concerning this clone: Its specific antigen is unknown. No much larger clone is present one base from it, and per-base qualities are unavailable.

CD8 naive samples consisted of CD45RO-negative cells that were positively selected for CCR7, yielding a CD45RA+CCR7+ population without TemRA cells. The donors were healthy, HIV-negative adults with no recently reported acute infections or vaccinations. Only Caucasian adults living in Nashville, Tennessee, USA were represented among the donors. Blood was obtained by leukapheresis, after which PBMCs were separated by Ficoll-Histopaque density gradient centrifugation and cryopreserved in liquid nitrogen vapor phase. Analytical flow cytometry was used to check the purity and quantity of every magnetically sorted T cell population. Genomic DNA was isolated from every sorted fraction and measured by UV absorbance on a Nanodrop 2000c.

This receptor chain uses TRBV5-1 and TRBJ1-3; the D gene is perhaps TRBD1, on 6 matching bases. The sequence was collected from a man between 18 and 35 years old in good health. Some clones in this sample may be carry-over from other donors' samples. Sequenced: naive CD8+ T cells from PBMCs. What this sample's cell subset or site label stands for: CD45RA+CCR7+. The CDR3 is CASSPDRRRYGNTIYF. The DNA reads as follows: TGCGCCAGCAGTCCCGACAGGCGCCGATATGGAAACACCATATATTTT.